Reported below is one TCR beta chain. Profiled with immunoSEQ multiplex PCR; TCRdb holds only in-frame clones, not every one. The sample yields about 60,000 clones, around 86% seen once. These data are taken from a study of OX40 agonist ivuxolimab in advanced cancers. About the study: Intravenous ivuxolimab at 0.01 to 10 mg/kg was given to patients every 2 weeks.

The CDR3 has 17 residues. Germline CDR1 reads SGHTA; CDR2 reads FQGNSA. V shed 1 base and J shed 3 bases, with 15 bases lying between them. Sampling times: baseline, cycle 4 day 1, cycle 7 day 1. The sequencing here drew on CD4+ or CD8+ T cells sorted from blood, taken in a trial of the OX40 agonist ivuxolimab. This receptor was taken from an adult with an advanced solid tumor such as melanoma, head and neck, liver or kidney cancer. The rearrangement uses TRBV7-2 and TRBJ2-2, with a possible D match to TRBD2 (6 bases). The CDR3 DNA follows: TGTGCCAGCAGCTTAGAGAGGAGGGCCTTAGACACCGGGGAGCTGTTTTTT. This encodes CASSLERRALDTGELFF.